This T cell receptor (beta chain) was identified in a study of blood T cell repertoires in COVID-19. Study-level background: T cells, B-cell-depleted T cells, or PBMCs provided the cDNA or gDNA that served as material.

The repertoire was sequenced with immunoSEQ multiplex PCR; TCRdb's copy has only in-frame clones and lacks some. The sample has about 400,000 clones; about 90% are singletons. Participants came from about two dozen US areas, aged about 18 to 90 years. Participant-given clinical history determined each cohort assignment. Donors in Cohort 3 who had recovered were those with two negative PCRs, healthcare professional clearance, or resolution of their symptoms. Trimming removed 6 bases from V and 9 bases from J; junction bases left unmatched: 2. CDR1 is MNHEY and CDR2 is SMNVEV in the germline V gene (reference sequence). This CDR3 has 13 residues.

This sequence was found in a woman in her twenties or thirties who had recovered from COVID-19. J is TRBJ1-6 and V is TRBV27; 10 bases line up with TRBD1. Sample: PBMCs or T cells enriched from blood (not recorded which). The CDR3 sequence is CASSGTGVSPLHF. In DNA form, the CDR3 reads TGTGCCAGCAGCGGGACAGGGGTTTCACCCCTCCACTTT.